This is a list of T cell receptor beta chains from one sample in a study of sequential checkpoint blockade in melanoma. Assay used: immunoSEQ multiplex PCR; TCRdb lists only in-frame clones, some missing. The data contain about 17,000 clones, roughly 80% of them singletons. The material was CD8+ T cells sorted from blood (inferred from file names), obtained from a patient given nivolumab and ipilimumab in sequence. The receptors come from a human donor with melanoma. Both conserved end residues are part of each CDR3. Each record gives: V gene, clone size, CDR3 length, D gene, J gene, CDR3 protein, CDR3 DNA. The D gene is left open where the match is weak. Part of the rows lack a size; the others show once, few, many or a class for expanded clones.

>TRBV7-9|-|18|-|TRBJ2-6
CASSAAGRYTSGANVLTF
TGTGCCAGCAGCGCGGCGGGGCGTTACACCTCTGGGGCCAACGTCCTGACTTTC
>TRBV28|-|14|-|TRBJ1-5
CASSPLGGPQPQHF
TGTGCCAGCAGCCCCCTGGGGGGGCCCCAGCCCCAGCATTTT
>TRBV4-2|few|17|-|TRBJ1-1
CASSPWEAGIRNTEAFF
TGTGCCAGCAGCCCCTGGGAGGCCGGCATCAGGAACACTGAAGCTTTCTTT
>TRBV4-1|-|15|TRBD2|TRBJ2-7
CASSQEASGGGEQYF
TGCGCCAGCAGCCAAGAGGCTAGCGGGGGAGGTGAGCAGTACTTC
>TRBV2|-|14|-|TRBJ2-7
CASSATGSTYEQYF
TGTGCCAGCAGTGCCACAGGGTCAACCTACGAGCAGTACTTC
>TRBV7-9|-|14|TRBD1|TRBJ1-5
CASSSGTGNQPQHF
TGTGCCAGCAGCTCAGGGACAGGGAATCAGCCCCAGCATTTT
>TRBV13|-|15|-|TRBJ2-7
CASSLVGASLYEQYF
TGTGCCAGCAGCTTAGTAGGGGCGTCCCTCTACGAGCAGTACTTC
>TRBV27|-|11|-|TRBJ2-7
CASSAGYEQYF
TGTGCCAGCAGTGCCGGCTACGAGCAGTACTTC
>TRBV7-9|-|14|-|TRBJ2-7
CASSLEYTTLEQYF
TGTGCCAGCAGCTTAGAGTATACTACGTTAGAGCAGTACTTC
>TRBV5-1|-|13|-|TRBJ1-2
CASSLWPESGYTF
TGCGCCAGCAGCTTGTGGCCAGAAAGTGGCTACACCTTC
>TRBV4-2|-|14|TRBD1|TRBJ1-2
CASSSRQGAKGYTF
TGTGCCAGCAGCTCCCGACAGGGGGCGAAGGGCTACACCTTC
>TRBV27|-|14|-|TRBJ1-2
CASSLNPVSYGYTF
TGTGCCAGCAGTTTAAACCCAGTATCCTATGGCTACACCTTC
>TRBV19|-|15|TRBD1|TRBJ2-7
CASSDRGQESYEQYF
TGTGCCAGTAGTGACCGGGGACAGGAATCCTACGAGCAGTACTTC
>TRBV2|-|18|TRBD1|TRBJ2-5
CASSVGVGTGRTQETQYF
TGTGCCAGCAGTGTGGGAGTAGGGACAGGGAGAACGCAAGAGACCCAGTACTTC
>TRBV6-1|-|14|-|TRBJ2-7
CASSEAAATYEQYF
TGTGCCAGCAGTGAAGCGGCGGCCACCTACGAGCAGTACTTC
>TRBV7-6|-|14|-|TRBJ2-7
CASSLSAGAYEQYF
TGTGCCAGCAGCTTATCGGCAGGTGCCTACGAGCAGTACTTC
>TRBV7-6|-|15|-|TRBJ2-7
CASSLSPTATYEQYF
TGTGCCAGCAGCTTATCCCCAACAGCTACCTACGAGCAGTACTTC
>TRBV19|-|18|TRBD1|TRBJ2-6
CASSMEGQGSSGANVLTF
TGTGCCAGTAGTATGGAGGGACAGGGGAGCTCTGGGGCCAACGTCCTGACTTTC
>TRBV19|-|16|TRBD1|TRBJ1-5
CASSLMDRVGNQPQHF
TGTGCCAGTAGTCTTATGGACAGGGTTGGCAATCAGCCCCAGCATTTT
>TRBV7-6|-|16|-|TRBJ2-7
CASSLSELDPPYEQYF
TGTGCCAGCAGCTTAAGCGAGTTGGATCCCCCCTACGAGCAGTACTTC
>TRBV11-1|-|16|-|TRBJ2-3
CASSSAPGPRTDTQYF
TGTGCCAGCAGCTCGGCCCCTGGGCCTCGCACAGATACGCAGTATTTT
>TRBV6-5|-|13|-|TRBJ1-1
CASTPGQNTEAFF
TGTGCCAGCACCCCAGGACAGAACACTGAAGCTTTCTTT
>TRBV4-1|-|18|TRBD1|TRBJ2-7
CASSQDSGTGGRTYEQYF
TGCGCCAGCAGCCAAGATAGTGGAACAGGGGGAAGAACATACGAGCAGTACTTC
>TRBV9|-|15|TRBD2|TRBJ2-7
CASSVASGNSYEQYF
TGTGCCAGCAGCGTGGCGAGCGGGAACTCCTACGAGCAGTACTTC
>TRBV7-9|-|14|-|TRBJ2-7
CASSASRKRYEQYF
TGTGCCAGCAGCGCCTCCAGGAAACGGTACGAGCAGTACTTC
>TRBV27|-|13|-|TRBJ2-7
CASSLTVSYEQYF
TGTGCCAGCAGCCTGACAGTCTCCTACGAGCAGTACTTC
>TRBV27|-|13|TRBD1|TRBJ2-7
CASSLGTGTEQYF
TGTGCCAGCAGTTTGGGGACAGGGACCGAGCAGTACTTC
>TRBV2|-|14|-|TRBJ1-5
CASSEEGSNQPQHF
TGTGCCAGCAGTGAAGAGGGGAGCAATCAGCCCCAGCATTTT
>TRBV5-1|-|12|TRBD2|TRBJ2-2
CASAGGAGELFF
TGCGCCAGCGCGGGAGGCGCCGGGGAGCTGTTTTTT
>TRBV7-9|-|13|-|TRBJ2-7
CASSPTETYEQYF
TGTGCCAGCAGCCCTACAGAAACCTACGAGCAGTACTTC
>TRBV5-4|-|13|-|TRBJ1-1
CASSLVINTEAFF
TGTGCCAGCAGCTTGGTAATTAACACTGAAGCTTTCTTT
>TRBV6-1|-|13|TRBD1|TRBJ2-7
CASSETGAYEQYF
TGTGCCAGCAGTGAGACAGGGGCCTACGAGCAGTACTTC
>TRBV4-1|-|16|-|TRBJ1-2
CASSGVGVWSDYGYTF
TGCGCCAGCAGCGGGGTCGGGGTGTGGAGCGACTATGGCTACACCTTC
>TRBV7-6|-|17|TRBD1|TRBJ1-4
CASSHRDSLIGDEKLFF
TGTGCCAGCAGCCACCGGGACAGCCTCATCGGGGATGAAAAACTGTTTTTT
>TRBV5-1|-|14|TRBD1|TRBJ2-7
CASSSTGGVNEQYF
TGCGCCAGCAGCTCAACAGGGGGTGTCAACGAGCAGTACTTC
>TRBV18|-|15|-|TRBJ2-7
CASSPLASNSYEQYF
TGTGCCAGCTCACCGTTGGCATCCAACTCCTACGAGCAGTACTTC
>TRBV7-9|-|12|-|TRBJ2-7
CASSPPGYEQCF
TGTGCCAGCAGCCCCCCGGGTTACGAGCAGTGCTTC
>TRBV19|-|13|TRBD2|TRBJ2-7
CASSMGLAGEQYF
TGTGCCAGTAGTATGGGACTAGCGGGCGAGCAGTACTTC
>TRBV11-2|-|16|TRBD1|TRBJ2-1
CASRDTNRGDRNEQFF
TGTGCCAGCAGGGATACGAACAGGGGCGATCGCAATGAGCAGTTCTTC
>TRBV28|-|12|-|TRBJ1-2
CAHRGGDGGYTF
TGTGCCCACCGGGGAGGGGATGGCGGCTACACCTTC
>TRBV7-9|-|17|-|TRBJ1-4
CATSLLLGLLANEKLFF
TGTGCCACTAGTCTTTTACTAGGGCTCCTGGCTAATGAAAAACTGTTTTTT
>TRBV9|-|15|-|TRBJ1-1
CASSNSDSRNTEAFF
TGTGCCAGCAGCAATTCGGACAGCCGGAACACTGAAGCTTTCTTT
>TRBV27|-|15|TRBD1|TRBJ2-7
CASSLRADRVYEQYF
TGTGCCAGCAGTTTACGGGCGGACAGGGTCTACGAGCAGTACTTC
>TRBV4-3|-|14|TRBD1|TRBJ2-7
CASSLTGQSYEQYF
TGCGCCAGCAGCCTGACAGGGCAGTCCTACGAGCAGTACTTC
>TRBV4-3|-|14|TRBD2|TRBJ2-7
CASSRYSGLREQYF
TGCGCCAGCAGCCGCTATAGCGGGCTGAGGGAGCAGTACTTC
>TRBV19|-|12|TRBD2|TRBJ2-7
CASSMGGNEQYF
TGTGCCAGTAGTATGGGAGGGAACGAGCAGTACTTC
>TRBV9|-|17|-|TRBJ1-3
CASSETDTAPSGNTIYF
TGTGCCAGCAGCGAGACCGACACGGCTCCCTCTGGAAACACCATATATTTT
>TRBV4-2|-|16|-|TRBJ1-2
CASSQDPAATPYGYTF
TGTGCCAGCAGCCAAGATCCGGCAGCGACCCCCTATGGCTACACCTTC
>TRBV29-1|-|12|TRBD1|TRBJ1-4
CSVTGQAEKLFF
TGCAGCGTTACGGGACAGGCGGAAAAACTGTTTTTT
>TRBV7-9|-|15|TRBD1|TRBJ1-4
CASSSNRDRGEKLFF
TGTGCCAGCAGCTCGAACCGGGACAGGGGCGAAAAACTGTTTTTT
>TRBV4-2|-|13|-|TRBJ1-1
CASSHPGNTEAFF
TGTGCCAGCAGCCATCCAGGGAACACTGAAGCTTTCTTT
>TRBV19|-|17|-|TRBJ1-1
CASSIDPRSGQLTEAFF
TGTGCCAGTAGTATAGATCCCAGGAGCGGGCAGCTCACTGAAGCTTTCTTT
>TRBV19|-|16|-|TRBJ2-1
CASSIGVRPLTGGQFF
TGTGCCAGTAGTATAGGCGTTAGGCCCCTCACCGGCGGGCAGTTCTTC